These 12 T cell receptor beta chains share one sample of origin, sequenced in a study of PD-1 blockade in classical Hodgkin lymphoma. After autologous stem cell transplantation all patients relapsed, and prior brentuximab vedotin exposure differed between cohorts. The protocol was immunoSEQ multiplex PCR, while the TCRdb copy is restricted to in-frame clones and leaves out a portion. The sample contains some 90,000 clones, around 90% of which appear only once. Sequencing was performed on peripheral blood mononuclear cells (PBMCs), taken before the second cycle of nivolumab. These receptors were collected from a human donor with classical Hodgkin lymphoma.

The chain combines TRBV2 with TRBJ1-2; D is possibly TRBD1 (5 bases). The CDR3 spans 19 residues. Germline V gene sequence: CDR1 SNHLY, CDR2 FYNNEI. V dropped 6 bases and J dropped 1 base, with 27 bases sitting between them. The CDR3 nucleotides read TGTGCCAGCAGGGGGCACGTGGAATCAACAGGTCCACTTAACTATGGCTACACCTTC. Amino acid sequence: CASRGHVESTGPLNYGYTF.

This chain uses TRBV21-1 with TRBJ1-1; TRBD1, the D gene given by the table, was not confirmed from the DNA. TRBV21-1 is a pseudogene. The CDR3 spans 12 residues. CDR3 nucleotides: TGTGCCAGAGACAGACTGAACACTGAAGCTTTCTTT. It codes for CARDRLNTEAFF.

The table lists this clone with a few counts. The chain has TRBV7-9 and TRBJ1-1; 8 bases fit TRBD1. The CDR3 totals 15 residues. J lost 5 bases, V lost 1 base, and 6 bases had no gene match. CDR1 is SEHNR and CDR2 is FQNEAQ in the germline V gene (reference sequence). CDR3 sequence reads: CASSLGQGAGTEAFF. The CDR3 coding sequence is TGTGCCAGCAGCTTAGGTCAGGGGGCGGGAACTGAAGCTTTCTTT.

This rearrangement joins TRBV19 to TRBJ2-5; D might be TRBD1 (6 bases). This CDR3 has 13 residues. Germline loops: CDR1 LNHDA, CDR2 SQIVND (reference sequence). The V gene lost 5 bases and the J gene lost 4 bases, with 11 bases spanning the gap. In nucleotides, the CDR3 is TGTGCCAGTAGTGCAGGGGCTGCAGAGACCCAGTACTTC. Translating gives CASSAGAAETQYF.

The chain's CDR3 is CASSIGDTQYF. The CDR3 DNA is TGTGCCAGTAGTATAGGAGATACGCAGTATTTT. The rearrangement uses TRBV19 and TRBJ2-3, with no clear D. The germline gives CDR1 LNHDA, CDR2 SQIVND (reference sequence). Trimming removed 1 base from V and 5 bases from J, with 1 base in between. This CDR3 contains 11 residues. Complete variable domain (other parts from reference TRBV19 and TRBJ2-3): DGGITQSPKYLFRKEGQNVTLSCEQNLNHDAMYWYRQDPGQGLRLIYYSQIVNDFQKGDIAEGYSVSREKKESFPLTVTSAQKNPTAFYLCASSIGDTQYFGPGTRLTVL.

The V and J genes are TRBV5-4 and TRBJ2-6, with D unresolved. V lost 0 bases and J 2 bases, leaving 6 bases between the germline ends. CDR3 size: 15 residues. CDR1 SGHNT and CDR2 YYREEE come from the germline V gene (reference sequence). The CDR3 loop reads CASSLVETGANVLTF. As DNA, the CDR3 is TGTGCCAGCAGCTTGGTTGAAACTGGGGCCAACGTCCTGACTTTC.

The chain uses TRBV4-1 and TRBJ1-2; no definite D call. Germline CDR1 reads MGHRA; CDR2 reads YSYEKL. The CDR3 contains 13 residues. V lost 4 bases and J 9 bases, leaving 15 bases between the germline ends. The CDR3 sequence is CASSRRGTDRYTF. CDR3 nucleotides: TGCGCCAGCAGCCGCCGGGGTACTGATCGCTACACCTTC.

For the CDR3, the DNA is TGTGCCAGCAGTCTCGGACGGATCTACGAGCAGTACTTC. It encodes CASSLGRIYEQYF. The V and J genes are TRBV6-5 and TRBJ2-7; unclear D gene. The germline V gene has CDR1 MNHEY and CDR2 SVGAGI. Trimming stripped 5 bases from V and 3 bases from J, with 11 bases between. The CDR3 runs 13 residues.

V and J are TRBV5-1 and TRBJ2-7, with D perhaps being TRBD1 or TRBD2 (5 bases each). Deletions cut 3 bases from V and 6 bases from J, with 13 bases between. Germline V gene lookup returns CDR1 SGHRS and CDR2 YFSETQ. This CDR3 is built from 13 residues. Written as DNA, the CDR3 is TGCGCCAGCAGCTATGGGGGAGTACCCGAGCAGTACTTC. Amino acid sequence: CASSYGGVPEQYF.

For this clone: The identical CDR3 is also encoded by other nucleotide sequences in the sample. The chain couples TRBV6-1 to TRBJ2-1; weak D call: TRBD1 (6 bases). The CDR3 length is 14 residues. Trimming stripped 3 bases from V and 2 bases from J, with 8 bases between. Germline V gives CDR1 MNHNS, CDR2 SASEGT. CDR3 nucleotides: TGTGCCAGCAGTGACAGGGGTACCTACAATGAGCAGTTCTTC. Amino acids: CASSDRGTYNEQFF.

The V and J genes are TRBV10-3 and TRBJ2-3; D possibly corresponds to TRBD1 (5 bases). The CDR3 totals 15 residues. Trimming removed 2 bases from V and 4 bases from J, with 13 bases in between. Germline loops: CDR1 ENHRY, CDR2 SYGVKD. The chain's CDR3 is CAISEPVGVSDTQYF. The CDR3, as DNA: TGTGCCATCAGTGAGCCGGTAGGGGTATCAGATACGCAGTATTTT.

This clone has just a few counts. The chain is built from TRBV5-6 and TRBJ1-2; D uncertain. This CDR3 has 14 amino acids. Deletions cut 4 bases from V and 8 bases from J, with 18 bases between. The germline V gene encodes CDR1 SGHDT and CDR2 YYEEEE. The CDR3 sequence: CASSIGTTRGGYTF. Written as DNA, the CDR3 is TGTGCCAGCAGCATTGGAACAACTCGAGGCGGCTACACCTTC.